The 26 T cell receptor beta chains below were found in one sample sequenced in a study of blood T cell repertoires in COVID-19 (dated by TCRdb to the early 2020s). Library preparation employed the immunoSEQ multiplex PCR assay. Held by TCRdb, this immuneACCESS table contains in-frame sequences only and omits some clones. Under half of the omission traces to an unresolved V gene where checked; the cause of the rest is unknown. For this sample the table gives under 85,000 clones, of which around three quarters were detected only once. Of the sample, approximately 29% is held by the ten largest clones. The sequencing sample was made of peripheral blood. Receptor source: a woman older than 75 with active or convalescent COVID-19.

V usage is TRBV18 and J usage is TRBJ1-1, with a weak D call TRBD1 (5 bases). The CDR3 sequence is 13 residues long. Deletions cut 5 bases from V and 8 bases from J, with 15 bases between. Germline values: CDR1 KGHSH, CDR2 LQKENI. This chain's CDR3 is CASSSRESGEAFF. In DNA, the CDR3 is TGTGCCAGCTCATCCAGGGAGAGCGGGGAAGCTTTCTTT.

This chain joins TRBV10-3 and TRBJ1-6; tentatively, D is TRBD1 (5 bases). Trimming left V 0 bases short and J 10 bases short, with 10 bases between. Germline CDR1 reads ENHRY; CDR2 reads SYGVKD. This CDR3 region has 14 residues. In DNA, the CDR3 is TGTGCCATCAGTGAGTCGTCAGGGAACTCACCCCTCCACTTT. Protein product: CAISESSGNSPLHF.

The chain recombines TRBV7-2 with TRBJ2-3; TRBD1 might be the D (6 bases). Trimming stripped 3 bases from V and 2 bases from J, with 9 bases between. The CDR3 is made up of 14 amino acids. Germline V CDR1 and CDR2: SGHTA, FQGNSA. The CDR3 protein is CASSFGQYTDTQYF. The DNA of the CDR3 is TGTGCCAGCAGCTTCGGACAGTACACAGATACGCAGTATTTT. The entire variable domain, with the rest obtained from reference TRBV7-2 and TRBJ2-3, is as follows: GAGVSQSPSNKVTEKGKDVELRCDPISGHTALYWYRQSLGQGLEFLIYFQGNSAPDKSGLPSDRFSAERTGGSVSTLTIQRTQQEDSAVYLCASSFGQYTDTQYFGPGTRLTVL.

The genes are TRBV5-5 and TRBJ2-5; a possible D gene is TRBD1 (7 bases). The CDR3 sequence is 14 residues long. Germline CDR1 is SGHKS and CDR2 is YYEKEE (reference sequence). Trimming stripped 4 bases from V and 6 bases from J, with 16 bases between. In DNA form, the CDR3 reads TGTGCCAGCAGCCCGGGGGCAGGGGGGCAGACCCAGTACTTC. Translation gives CASSPGAGGQTQYF.

The rearrangement uses TRBV27 and TRBJ2-3; D might be TRBD1 (6 bases). CDR3 length equals 15 residues. V was clipped by 1 base and J by 4 bases, with 12 bases between them. Per the germline V gene, CDR1 is MNHEY and CDR2 is SMNVEV (reference sequence). The CDR3 loop reads CASSLLWGLADTQYF. Written as DNA, the CDR3 is TGTGCCAGCAGTTTATTGTGGGGGCTTGCAGATACGCAGTATTTT.

This sequence joins TRBV30 and TRBJ2-3; 12 bases fit TRBD2. The CDR3 runs 15 residues. V was clipped by 0 bases and J by 9 bases; unmatched bases: 7. The germline V gene has CDR1 GTSNPN and CDR2 SVGIG (reference sequence). This CDR3 is CAWSVLASGGATQYF. CDR3 DNA sequence: TGTGCCTGGAGTGTATTGGCTAGCGGGGGGGCAACGCAGTATTTT.

The chain is built from TRBV13 and TRBJ2-1; 12 bases agree with TRBD2. CDR3 length: 19 amino acids. Germline assignment: CDR1 PRHDT and CDR2 FYEKMQ (reference sequence). V was clipped by 4 bases and J by 2 bases; unmatched bases: 12. The CDR3 DNA reads TGTGCCAGCAGCTCCCTTGAGACTAGCGGGGGAACGCCCTACAATGAGCAGTTCTTC. Encoded protein: CASSSLETSGGTPYNEQFF.

The genes are TRBV6-4 and TRBJ2-3; TRBD2 matches 9 bases. V was clipped by 3 bases and J by 1 base; unmatched bases: 2. The germline V gene encodes CDR1 MRHNA and CDR2 SNTAGT. The CDR3 is 15 residues long. In DNA form, the CDR3 reads TGTGCCAGCAGTGAAGCGGGGGGAGGCACAGATACGCAGTATTTT. Translating it yields CASSEAGGGTDTQYF.

CDR3 in amino acids: CASSEGEDRGGEAFF. CDR3 DNA: TGTGCCAGCAGTGAGGGGGAAGACAGGGGCGGTGAAGCTTTCTTT. The chain combines TRBV6-1 with TRBJ1-1; 8 bases are a match to TRBD1. J gave up 7 bases and V 3 bases, and 10 bases lay outside the gene matches. This CDR3 spans 15 amino acids. Looked up from germline, CDR1 is MNHNS and CDR2 is SASEGT.

This rearrangement joins TRBV19 to TRBJ2-1, with D possibly matching TRBD1 (6 bases). Germline assignment: CDR1 LNHDA and CDR2 SQIVND (reference sequence). The ends were cut back, 0 bases at V and 5 bases at J, with 11 bases in the middle. The CDR3 length is 15 residues. This CDR3 reads CASSIELTGNNEQFF. CDR3 coding DNA: TGTGCCAGTAGTATAGAGCTCACAGGGAACAATGAGCAGTTCTTC. Full variable domain (rest looked up from reference TRBV19 and TRBJ2-1): DGGITQSPKYLFRKEGQNVTLSCEQNLNHDAMYWYRQDPGQGLRLIYYSQIVNDFQKGDIAEGYSVSREKKESFPLTVTSAQKNPTAFYLCASSIELTGNNEQFFGPGTRLTVL.

V is TRBV9 and J is TRBJ2-2; D may be TRBD1 (6 bases). This CDR3 has 17 residues. Germline assignment: CDR1 SGDLS and CDR2 YYNGEE. The germline V and J ends were trimmed by 0 bases and 6 bases, with 18 bases remaining between them. The CDR3 region is CASSVEPTGTLAGELFF. CDR3 bases: TGTGCCAGCAGCGTAGAACCAACCGGGACATTGGCCGGGGAGCTGTTTTTT. The variable domain in full, with the rest retrieved from reference TRBV9 and TRBJ2-2, is DSGVTQTPKHLITATGQRVTLRCSPRSGDLSVYWYQQSLDQGLQFLIQYYNGEERAKGNILERFSAQQFPDLHSELNLSSLELGDSALYFCASSVEPTGTLAGELFFGEGSRLTVL.

DNA of the CDR3: TGCGCCAGCGGGGCCCGGGAGATTCCAGATACGCAGTATTTT. Translated, it gives CASGAREIPDTQYF. The chain has TRBV5-1 and TRBJ2-3; maybe TRBD2 (6 bases). Germline assignment: CDR1 SGHRS and CDR2 YFSETQ. The CDR3 is made up of 14 amino acids. V lost 7 bases, J lost 4 bases, and 16 bases lay in between.

Turning to this clone: This may be a read error, as it is one base from a much larger clone. The chain is built from TRBV28 and TRBJ1-5, with 10 bases aligning to TRBD1. With 6 bases clipped from V and 7 bases from J, the junction kept 3 bases outside the gene matches. This CDR3 comprises 13 residues. Germline CDR1 reads MDHEN; CDR2 reads SYDVKM. The CDR3: CASRGTGEQPQHF. The CDR3 region has the DNA TGTGCCAGCAGAGGGACAGGGGAACAGCCCCAGCATTTT. Filled out from reference TRBV28 and TRBJ1-5, the complete variable domain reads DVKVTQSSRYLVKRTGEKVFLECVQDMDHENMFWYRQDPGLGLRLIYFSYDVKMKEKGDIPEGYSVSREKKERFSLILESASTNQTSMYLCASRGTGEQPQHFGDGTRLSIL.

V gene TRBV30 combines with J gene TRBJ2-5, with a possible D match to TRBD1 (8 bases). The CDR3 is 17 amino acids. Germline V gives CDR1 GTSNPN, CDR2 SVGIG (reference sequence). V lost 0 bases and J 3 bases, leaving 20 bases between the germline ends. CDR3 bases: TGTGCCTGGAGTGTGTACACTTGGACAGGGAGGGAAGAGACCCAGTACTTC. Translated: CAWSVYTWTGREETQYF.

The V call is TRBV6-6, the J call TRBJ1-5, with TRBD1 matching 9 bases. The CDR3 is 14 amino acids. From germline, CDR1 is MNHNY and CDR2 SVGAGI (reference sequence). Losses at the gene ends were 5 bases for V and 9 bases for J; bases not matched to a gene: 8. CDR3 loop: CASSTPGTGTPQHF. The CDR3 nucleotides are TGTGCCAGCAGTACCCCCGGGACAGGGACGCCCCAGCATTTT.

The CDR3 region has the DNA TGTGCCAGCAGTTACTCTTGGACAGGGGGCAATGAGCAGTTCTTC. Translated, it gives CASSYSWTGGNEQFF. The rearrangement links TRBV6-5 to TRBJ2-1; TRBD1 matches at 10 bases. Trimming cost V 0 bases and J 6 bases; bases outside gene matches: 2. The CDR3 has 15 amino acids. Germline-derived CDR1 and CDR2 are MNHEY and SVGAGI.

V and J are TRBV24-1 and TRBJ2-5, with TRBD1 as a possible D gene (6 bases). This CDR3 is built from 15 residues. The germline V and J ends were trimmed by 5 bases and 0 bases, with 12 bases remaining between them. Per germline, CDR1 KGHDR and CDR2 SFDVKD. In nucleotides, the CDR3 is TGTGCCACCAGTGTGAGACAGGAGTACCAAGAGACCCAGTACTTC. Amino acid sequence: CATSVRQEYQETQYF.

The chain links TRBV3-1 (or the pseudogene TRBV3-2) to TRBJ1-2; D is uncertain. CDR1 and CDR2 (germline): LGHDT, YNNKEL (reference sequence). V was cut by 1 base and J by 2 bases, with 11 bases left in between. The length of the CDR3 is 15 residues. The CDR3 nucleotides read TGTGCCAGCAGCCAAGGAACAGCAAAGAACTATGGCTACACCTTC. Residues: CASSQGTAKNYGYTF.

The chain couples TRBV9 to TRBJ2-5, with 7 bases aligning to TRBD2. The CDR3 spans 17 residues. Germline values: CDR1 SGDLS, CDR2 YYNGEE. Trimming removed 0 bases from V and 4 bases from J; junction bases left unmatched: 12. The DNA of the CDR3 is TGTGCCAGCAGCGTAGGGGATTTCGCGGGGGATGGAGAGACCCAGTACTTC. This encodes CASSVGDFAGDGETQYF.

This chain joins TRBV3-1 (or the pseudogene TRBV3-2) and TRBJ1-6; no definite D call. The CDR3 runs to 15 residues. CDR1 is LGHDT, CDR2 YNNKEL, per germline (reference sequence). V was shortened by 6 bases and J by 0 bases, with 9 bases between the two germline ends. The CDR3 nucleotides read TGTGCCAGCAGTGGCTCCAGCTCCTATAATTCACCCCTCCACTTT. This encodes CASSGSSSYNSPLHF.

The chain couples TRBV6-1 to TRBJ1-5, with D unresolved. This CDR3 has 16 residues. The germline V gene encodes CDR1 MNHNS and CDR2 SASEGT. The V and J ends lost 1 base and 2 bases respectively, with 12 bases between them. CDR3 region: CASSEGQPTGNQPQHF. The CDR3 DNA reads TGTGCCAGCAGTGAAGGTCAACCTACGGGCAATCAGCCCCAGCATTTT.

In its sample, this clone was seen once. The rearrangement joins TRBV7-9 to TRBJ1-2; D gene uncertain. The germline gives CDR1 SEHNR, CDR2 FQNEAQ (reference sequence). V lost 5 bases and J 3 bases, leaving 10 bases between the germline ends. The CDR3 runs to 13 residues. CDR3 sequence reads: CASSPGADYGYTF. The CDR3 coding sequence is TGTGCCAGCAGCCCGGGAGCAGACTATGGCTACACCTTC.

The chain joins TRBV14 to TRBJ2-1; the D gene is possibly TRBD2 (6 bases). V dropped 7 bases and J dropped 6 bases, with 19 bases sitting between them. Germline CDR1 reads SGHDN; CDR2 reads FVKESK. The CDR3 has 15 amino acids. This CDR3 reads CASTSWGDPPNEQFF. CDR3 in DNA: TGTGCCAGCACCTCATGGGGGGATCCCCCCAATGAGCAGTTCTTC.

This clone was recorded at least ten times. This rearrangement joins TRBV29-1 to TRBJ1-4; D remains ambiguous. V was pared by 7 bases and J by 3 bases, with 15 bases between. CDR1 is SQVTM and CDR2 is ANQGSEA in the germline V gene. This CDR3 contains 14 residues. In DNA, the CDR3 is TGCAGCGCTAGGACGGGAGAAGCTAATGAAAAACTGTTTTTT. This encodes CSARTGEANEKLFF.

This sequence joins TRBV28 and TRBJ2-5; TRBD2 might be the D (5 bases). The CDR3 sequence is 14 residues long. V was clipped by 6 bases and J by 2 bases, with 13 bases between them. Germline CDR1 MDHEN, CDR2 SYDVKM. The chain's CDR3 is CASSYQRGQETQYF. CDR3 nucleotides: TGTGCCAGCAGCTATCAACGGGGACAAGAGACCCAGTACTTC. Full variable domain (remainder filled in from reference TRBV28 and TRBJ2-5): DVKVTQSSRYLVKRTGEKVFLECVQDMDHENMFWYRQDPGLGLRLIYFSYDVKMKEKGDIPEGYSVSREKKERFSLILESASTNQTSMYLCASSYQRGQETQYFGPGTRLLVL.

In this sample, this clone turned up once. This chain joins TRBV6-5 and TRBJ1-4; weak D call: TRBD1 (5 bases). Germline values: CDR1 MNHEY, CDR2 SVGAGI. The length of the CDR3 is 15 residues. Deletions cut 3 bases from V and 3 bases from J, with 11 bases between. The DNA for the CDR3 is TGTGCCAGCAGTTATACAGGCTTACCTAATGAAAAACTGTTTTTT. Its translation is CASSYTGLPNEKLFF.